Described below is a single T cell receptor beta chain sequence and its context. The data were taken from a study of control samples from healthy donors and cancer patients. The length of the CDR3 is 14 residues. Germline CDR1 reads LGHNA; CDR2 reads YSLEER. V lost 1 base and J lost 8, with 11 bases in between. Measured with immunoSEQ multiplex PCR; TCRdb has only the in-frame clones, and not every one. The table records tens of thousands of clones, around four fifths of them present only once. The source material was PBMCs. The receptor was isolated from a woman aged 45-59 years with lung cancer. The rearrangement uses TRBV4-3 and TRBJ1-4, with D possibly being TRBD1 (5 bases). The CDR3 here is CASSQALGGEKLFF. CDR3 bases: TGCGCCAGCAGCCAAGCGCTCGGGGGAGAAAAACTGTTTTTT.